This T cell receptor beta chain is drawn from a study of spatial heterogeneity in lung cancer. Trimming shortened V by 1 base and J by 0 bases, and 10 bases separated the two germline ends. Germline CDR1 reads ENHRY; CDR2 reads SYGVKD. This CDR3 has 16 residues. Time point of the sample: sample taken at primary tumor resection. Unsorted samples of tumor, nontumor lung or frozen PBMC had their whole RNA sequenced. From the 5' RACE reads, TCRdb called clonotypes with MiXCR, one entry per CDR3 protein. The sample shows some 55,000 distinct CDR3 sequences, about 6.3% of them seen only once. In its sample, this clonotype was seen a few times.

This chain uses TRBV10-3 with TRBJ1-5; the D gene is possibly TRBD1 (5 bases). The sample in question was PBMCs, obtained at surgery. The clonotype was recovered from a female donor with early-stage non-small cell lung cancer. As DNA, the CDR3 is TGTGCCATCAGTGAGTGGGGGGATAATAGCAATCAGCCCCAGCATTTT. Protein sequence: CAISEWGDNSNQPQHF.